This TCR beta chain was captured by sequencing in a study of glioma-infiltrating T cells. Study-wide results and caveats: Tissue-blood divergence was below expectation in non-neoplastic patients, above in gliomas. Very few CDR3 sequences were shared between tissue and blood.

With respect to this clonotype: Its matching antigen is unknown.

The iRepertoire nested amplicon-rescue multiplex PCR amplified TCR alpha and beta CDR3s from RNA. For one-step reverse transcription and amplification, roughly 100-400 ng of tissue mRNA or PBMC total RNA was used. Each CDR3 protein gets one entry after TCRdb re-called the multiplex PCR reads with MiXCR. Of 150,000 to 200,000 distinct CDR3 sequences in the sample, about 47% are singletons; the top ten hold roughly 5.5%. The source of this sequence is a human donor with low-grade glioma or glioblastoma, undergoing nonglioma brain surgery, or in good health (not recorded which). Sequencing input: glioma tissue, nonneoplastic brain tissue, or PBMCs (not recorded which).

The CDR3 loop reads CASSLAGVYEQFF. Here the CDR3 DNA reads TGTGCCAGCAGTCTAGCGGGAGTCTACGAGCAGTTCTTC. The chain links TRBV2 to TRBJ2-1; 10 nucleotides agree with TRBD2. The trim removed 5 bases at V and 10 bases at J, leaving 5 bases unmatched. Germline assignment: CDR1 SNHLY and CDR2 FYNNEI. CDR3 length: 13 amino acids.